Following are 25 T cell receptor beta chains from one sample sequenced in a study of T cells after yellow fever vaccination. TCRdb re-derived calls from the 5' RACE reads in MiXCR, one entry per CDR3 protein. Of some 550,000 distinct CDR3 sequences in the sample, 15% to 20% were seen once. The source was PBMCs, collected 15 days after the yellow fever booster vaccination. These receptors all come from a young man who received the YFV17D yellow fever vaccine.

This chain joins TRBV5-1 and TRBJ2-1; D possibly corresponds to TRBD2 (5 bases). The V and J ends lost 0 bases and 0 bases respectively, with 13 bases between them. This CDR3 contains 17 residues. CDR1 and CDR2 (germline): SGHRS, YFSETQ. The CDR3 DNA reads TGCGCCAGCAGCTTGGCCGATAGCGCAAGCTCCTACAATGAGCAGTTCTTC. It codes for CASSLADSASSYNEQFF. The full variable domain, with the rest looked up from reference TRBV5-1 and TRBJ2-1, is KAGVTQTPRYLIKTRGQQVTLSCSPISGHRSVSWYQQTPGQGLQFLFEYFSETQRNKGNFPGRFSGRQFSNSRSEMNVSTLELGDSALYLCASSLADSASSYNEQFFGPGTRLTVL.

This clonotype has more than one count but fewer than ten. The J gene is TRBJ2-1, the V gene TRBV20-1; 7 nucleotides agree with TRBD2. V was clipped by 8 bases and J by 6 bases; unmatched bases: 10. Germline CDR1 DFQATT, CDR2 SNEGSKA (reference sequence). There are 13 residues in the CDR3. The chain's CDR3 is CSLIRTSGNEQFF. Here the CDR3 DNA reads TGCAGTCTCATCAGGACTAGTGGCAATGAGCAGTTCTTC.

This clonotype appeared many times. The chain combines TRBV3-1 with TRBJ2-1; D unresolved. CDR3 length: 13 amino acids. V lost 1 base and J lost 10, with 11 bases in between. CDR1 and CDR2 (germline): LGHDT, YNNKEL (reference sequence). The CDR3 sequence is CASSQGARPEQFF. The CDR3, as DNA: TGTGCCAGCAGCCAAGGGGCTAGACCCGAGCAGTTCTTC.

V and J are TRBV27 and TRBJ1-1, with 10 bases matching TRBD1. Germline CDR1 and CDR2: MNHEY and SMNVEV (reference sequence). The CDR3 sequence is 17 residues long. The J segment lost 3 bases and the V segment lost 5 bases, leaving 12 bases of the junction unmatched. The CDR3 DNA is TGTGCCAGCAGTCTATGGAGACAGGGGGCGCGGGACACTGAAGCTTTCTTT. As protein: CASSLWRQGARDTEAFF.

This clonotype occurred a few times. This chain connects TRBV10-3 to TRBJ2-5; 12 bases align to TRBD2. J gave up 4 bases and V 6 bases, and 3 bases lay outside the gene matches. Per the germline V gene, CDR1 is ENHRY and CDR2 is SYGVKD. The CDR3 loop spans 14 amino acids. This CDR3 reads CAISPGLAGETQYF. CDR3 nucleotide sequence: TGTGCCATCAGCCCGGGACTAGCGGGAGAGACCCAGTACTTC.

This clonotype was observed at least ten times. This chain links TRBV7-2 with TRBJ2-1; 11 bases line up with TRBD2. The germline V gene encodes CDR1 SGHTA and CDR2 FQGNSA. The length of the CDR3 is 14 residues. Trimming removed 3 bases from V and 6 bases from J; junction bases left unmatched: 1. The CDR3 loop reads CASSFGTSGNEQFF. The DNA for the CDR3 is TGTGCCAGCAGCTTCGGGACTAGCGGCAATGAGCAGTTCTTC. The full variable domain, its missing parts supplied by reference TRBV7-2 and TRBJ2-1, is GAGVSQSPSNKVTEKGKDVELRCDPISGHTALYWYRQSLGQGLEFLIYFQGNSAPDKSGLPSDRFSAERTGGSVSTLTIQRTQQEDSAVYLCASSFGTSGNEQFFGPGTRLTVL.

This clonotype was counted only a few times. This rearrangement joins TRBV21-1 to TRBJ2-5; the table assigns TRBD2, which was not confirmed against the DNA. TRBV21-1 is a pseudogene locus. CDR3 length: 17 amino acids. Here the CDR3 DNA reads TGTGCCAGCAGCAGTAGACAAAACTCCCGCTGTCGAGAGACCCAGTACTTC. Translation gives CASSSRQNSRCRETQYF.

The V gene is TRBV5-1, the J gene TRBJ2-1; perhaps TRBD2 as D (7 bases). Per germline, CDR1 SGHRS and CDR2 YFSETQ. The CDR3 runs to 19 residues. Trimming left V 8 bases short and J 2 bases short, with 29 bases between. CDR3 in amino acids: CASRGDAVFLGGTYNEQFF. CDR3 in DNA: TGCGCCAGTCGGGGGGATGCGGTCTTTCTAGGGGGGACCTACAATGAGCAGTTCTTC.

This sequence joins TRBV9 and TRBJ2-2; D gene uncertain. The CDR3 covers 15 residues. Germline loops: CDR1 SGDLS, CDR2 YYNGEE. The V and J ends lost 1 base and 5 bases respectively, with 12 bases between them. This chain's CDR3 is CASSVQGIGTGELFF. The CDR3 nucleotides read TGTGCCAGCAGCGTACAAGGGATCGGGACCGGGGAGCTGTTTTTT.

About this clonotype: This could be a read error, since a much larger clone is one nucleotide away. The chain recombines TRBV12-3 or TRBV12-4 with TRBJ2-1, with D perhaps matching TRBD1 (5 bases). The CDR3 spans 13 residues. Trimming cost V 5 bases and J 4 bases, with 9 bases left between them. In DNA, the CDR3 is TGTGCCAGCAGTCGGCGACAGTACAATGAGCAGTTCTTC. Its protein product is CASSRRQYNEQFF.

V usage is TRBV30 and J usage is TRBJ2-2; a possible D gene is TRBD2 (5 bases). CDR1 is GTSNPN and CDR2 is SVGIG in the germline V gene (reference sequence). The CDR3 sequence is 15 residues long. The V end was cut by 2 bases, the J end by 4 bases, with 14 bases between. The DNA of the CDR3 is TGTGCCTGGAGTCCCCTCAACGGGGTCACCGGGGAGCTGTTTTTT. Its translation is CAWSPLNGVTGELFF.

The rearrangement uses TRBV4-3 and TRBJ2-4; D is undetermined. CDR1 is LGHNA, CDR2 YSLEER, per germline. The CDR3 has 14 amino acids. V was pared by 3 bases and J by 8 bases, with 14 bases between. This CDR3 is CASSHEYPPDIQYF. The CDR3 DNA sequence: TGCGCCAGCAGCCATGAGTACCCCCCCGACATTCAGTACTTC.

This clonotype was detected a few times. This chain links TRBV7-2 with TRBJ2-1, with TRBD2 matching over 14 bases. After removal of 5 bases from V and 9 bases from J, the junction contained 9 bases not matched to a gene. CDR1 and CDR2 (germline): SGHTA, FQGNSA. The CDR3 contains 16 residues. The CDR3 nucleotides read TGTGCCAGCAGCGCGGGACTAGCGGGAGCAGGTTCTGAGCAGTTCTTC. It encodes CASSAGLAGAGSEQFF.

The rearrangement joins TRBV20-1 to TRBJ2-2; D could derive from TRBD1 or TRBD2 (5 bases each). The V gene lost 3 bases and the J gene lost 1 base, with 12 bases spanning the gap. Germline V lookup: CDR1 DFQATT, CDR2 SNEGSKA (reference sequence). The CDR3 runs 15 residues. In DNA, the CDR3 is TGCAGTGCTAGGTCGTCGGGACGGAACACCGGGGAGCTGTTTTTT. Translation gives CSARSSGRNTGELFF.

The genes are TRBV7-9 and TRBJ1-1, with TRBD1 matching 7 bases. This CDR3 contains 17 residues. The junction had 12 bases not matched to a gene; V was cut back by 5 bases and J by 0 bases. Germline V gives CDR1 SEHNR, CDR2 FQNEAQ (reference sequence). The CDR3 is CASSVALLQGMNTEAFF. The CDR3, as DNA: TGTGCCAGCAGCGTTGCCCTCCTACAGGGGATGAACACTGAAGCTTTCTTT.

This clonotype was counted a few times. V and J are TRBV3-1 and TRBJ2-1; D is unresolved. The length of the CDR3 is 12 residues. Germline assignment: CDR1 LGHDT and CDR2 YNNKEL (reference sequence). Trimming cost V 1 base and J 9 bases, with 7 bases left between them. The CDR3 spells CASSQALSEQFF. CDR3 nucleotides: TGTGCCAGCAGCCAAGCGCTCAGTGAGCAGTTCTTC.

CDR3 nucleotides: TGTGCCAGCAGCTTCCGCCAAGGGGAGGCCTACGAGCAGTACTTC. Translation gives CASSFRQGEAYEQYF. This rearrangement joins TRBV5-4 to TRBJ2-7; possibly TRBD2 for D (6 bases). Germline CDR1 reads SGHNT; CDR2 reads YYREEE (reference sequence). This CDR3 spans 15 amino acids. V was cut by 2 bases and J by 2 bases, with 14 bases left in between.

The chain has TRBV18 and TRBJ2-7; 7 bases match TRBD2. Germline values: CDR1 KGHSH, CDR2 LQKENI. The length of the CDR3 is 14 residues. Trimming cost V 3 bases and J 6 bases; bases outside gene matches: 8. CDR3 nucleotides: TGTGCCAGCTCACCGAGGGACGGGAGGATCGAGCAGTACTTC. Encoded protein: CASSPRDGRIEQYF. Together with reference TRBV18 and TRBJ2-7, the CDR3 gives the full variable domain: NAGVMQNPRHLVRRRGQEARLRCSPMKGHSHVYWYRQLPEEGLKFMVYLQKENIIDESGMPKERFSAEFPKEGPSILRIQQVVRGDSAAYFCASSPRDGRIEQYFGPGTRLTVT.

The rearrangement joins TRBV20-1 to TRBJ2-7; 7 bases agree with TRBD1. Germline V gene lookup returns CDR1 DFQATT and CDR2 SNEGSKA (reference sequence). Unmatched junction bases numbered 6, after V lost 5 bases and J lost 2 bases. The CDR3 loop spans 13 amino acids. The CDR3 protein is CSALTGATYEQYF. DNA of the CDR3: TGCAGTGCTCTTACAGGGGCCACCTACGAGCAGTACTTC.

The V and J genes are TRBV7-2 and TRBJ2-3, with 7 bases lining up with TRBD1. The CDR3 loop spans 15 amino acids. J lost 2 bases, V lost 5 bases, and 7 bases had no gene match. The V gene's germline CDR1 is SGHTA and CDR2 FQGNSA. In DNA form, the CDR3 reads TGTGCCAGCAGCCCCTGGACAGGCTTCACAGATACGCAGTATTTT. Translation: CASSPWTGFTDTQYF.

V is TRBV15 and J is TRBJ2-3; D is undetermined. Between the trimmed V and J ends, which lost 0 bases and 1 base, there was a span of 11 bases. The germline V gene encodes CDR1 LNHNV and CDR2 YYDKDF (reference sequence). The CDR3 runs to 16 residues. The CDR3 here is CATSREAAGGTDTQYF. Written as DNA, the CDR3 is TGTGCCACCAGCAGAGAGGCAGCCGGCGGCACAGATACGCAGTATTTT. Filled out from reference TRBV15 and TRBJ2-3, the complete variable domain reads DAMVIQNPRYQVTQFGKPVTLSCSQTLNHNVMYWYQQKSSQAPKLLFHYYDKDFNNEADTPDNFQSRRPNTSFCFLDIRSPGLGDTAMYLCATSREAAGGTDTQYFGPGTRLTVL.

This clonotype was counted a few times. V is TRBV5-4 and J is TRBJ1-2, with D perhaps TRBD1 (5 bases). Trimming took off 6 bases at V and 8 bases at J, with 17 bases between the two ends. CDR1 and CDR2 from the germline V gene are SGHNT and YYREEE (reference sequence). This CDR3 spans 13 amino acids. The CDR3 is CASTAVGGAGYTF. The CDR3 nucleotides read TGTGCCAGCACCGCCGTAGGAGGGGCGGGCTACACCTTC.

V is TRBV10-3 and J is TRBJ2-7; TRBD1 is a possible D gene (6 bases). The CDR3 has 14 amino acids. Germline CDR1 ENHRY, CDR2 SYGVKD. V was trimmed by 4 bases and J by 0 bases, leaving 10 bases between them. CDR3 region: CAISADSSSYEQYF. CDR3 coding DNA: TGTGCCATCAGTGCGGACAGCAGCTCCTACGAGCAGTACTTC.

The V and J genes are TRBV20-1 and TRBJ2-3, with 8 bases aligning to TRBD2. The germline gives CDR1 DFQATT, CDR2 SNEGSKA (reference sequence). Unmatched junction bases numbered 11, after V lost 3 bases and J lost 3 bases. The CDR3 runs 16 residues. CDR3 loop: CSARNRGGYSTDTQYF. CDR3 coding DNA: TGCAGTGCTAGGAATCGGGGGGGCTATTCTACAGATACGCAGTATTTT.

This clonotype was detected a few times. V gene TRBV5-6 combines with J gene TRBJ2-3; no clear D. V was clipped by 1 base and J by 1 base, with 7 bases between them. CDR1 is SGHDT and CDR2 is YYEEEE in the germline V gene. This CDR3 has 14 amino acids. The CDR3 DNA sequence: TGTGCCAGCAGCTTGTTTTCTGGCACAGATACGCAGTATTTT. Translating it yields CASSLFSGTDTQYF.